Listed below are T cell receptor beta chains from one sample, sequenced in a study of blood T cell repertoires in COVID-19. The table came from immunoSEQ multiplex PCR; TCRdb's copy has only in-frame clones and leaves some out. The sample gives around 190,000 clones, 70% to 80% of which show up once; roughly 8.7% is in the top ten. The sequenced sample consisted of peripheral blood. The receptors were gathered from a woman between 50 and 59 years old with active or convalescent COVID-19. CDR3s include the opening cysteine and the closing phenylalanine or tryptophan. The order of the fields is D gene, clone size, V gene, CDR3 protein. D genes are given only for firm matches. Size is omitted from some rows. Given values are once, few, many or a class for expanded clones.

. | once | TRBV5-1 | CASSFNTGGNTEAFF
. | . | TRBV28 | CASSTGTPSGNTIYF
TRBD2 | once | TRBV7-9 | CASSPGLAGSRTDTQYF
. | . | TRBV3-1/TRBV3-2 | CASSQSGNTEAFF
. | few | TRBV29-1 | CSASEGGDTEAFF
. | . | TRBV3-1/TRBV3-2 | CASSQGTVYGTDTQYF
. | once | TRBV5-6 | CASSRVDSKPQETQYF
TRBD2 | few | TRBV10-3 | CAIGAGAGGLTDTQYF
. | few | TRBV5-1 | CASSQDSYNEQFF
TRBD1 | . | TRBV9 | CASSIGQDNRYEQYF
. | once | TRBV2 | CASSGDKQETQYF
TRBD1 | . | TRBV2 | CATDRGPQETQYF
TRBD1 | . | TRBV19 | CASNAGTANTGELFF
TRBD2 | . | TRBV24-1 | CATGTSGRGRRRFF
TRBD1 | . | TRBV30 | CAWWGQGVSSYTF
. | . | TRBV6-2/TRBV6-3 | CASSYSSATNEKLFF
TRBD1 | . | TRBV19 | CASSPSRQGGGYTF
. | . | TRBV7-3 | CASSSMVAATYNEQFF
. | . | TRBV27 | CASSLWGQPQHF
TRBD1 | . | TRBV29-1 | CSAQGAGYGYTF
. | . | TRBV5-1 | CASSARGQSYEQYF
. | once | TRBV9 | CASTEGEGSPLHF
TRBD2 | . | TRBV7-9 | CASSFTSGILEQYF
TRBD1 | . | TRBV19 | CASSTDRVYYGYTF
. | . | TRBV6-5 | CASSYSMGSYGYTF
. | . | TRBV7-2 | CASSSGTHNEQFF
TRBD1 | . | TRBV24-1 | CATSDTGGFGYTF
. | . | TRBV5-1 | CASSLLEGSSPLHF
. | few | TRBV19 | CASSIPSGGVANYGYTF
. | . | TRBV6-2/TRBV6-3 | CASSYRGREVRRYEQYF
. | . | TRBV18 | CASSPQGDNYGYTF
TRBD1 | . | TRBV5-1 | CASSSRLGQGVELFF
. | . | TRBV7-2 | CASSNTPNTEAFF
TRBD2 | . | TRBV6-1 | CASSELAGPYEQYF
TRBD1 | . | TRBV18 | CASSPGQGDQPQHF
TRBD2 | medium-sized | TRBV29-1 | CSVQVRGRSNEQFF
. | . | TRBV21-1 | CASRSYLRREKLFF
. | . | TRBV6-2/TRBV6-3 | CASSSTVTNQPQHF
TRBD2 | . | TRBV28 | CASSPIRGTSGRPGEQYF
TRBD1 | . | TRBV7-9 | CASSLMFTGGPGRSTEAFF